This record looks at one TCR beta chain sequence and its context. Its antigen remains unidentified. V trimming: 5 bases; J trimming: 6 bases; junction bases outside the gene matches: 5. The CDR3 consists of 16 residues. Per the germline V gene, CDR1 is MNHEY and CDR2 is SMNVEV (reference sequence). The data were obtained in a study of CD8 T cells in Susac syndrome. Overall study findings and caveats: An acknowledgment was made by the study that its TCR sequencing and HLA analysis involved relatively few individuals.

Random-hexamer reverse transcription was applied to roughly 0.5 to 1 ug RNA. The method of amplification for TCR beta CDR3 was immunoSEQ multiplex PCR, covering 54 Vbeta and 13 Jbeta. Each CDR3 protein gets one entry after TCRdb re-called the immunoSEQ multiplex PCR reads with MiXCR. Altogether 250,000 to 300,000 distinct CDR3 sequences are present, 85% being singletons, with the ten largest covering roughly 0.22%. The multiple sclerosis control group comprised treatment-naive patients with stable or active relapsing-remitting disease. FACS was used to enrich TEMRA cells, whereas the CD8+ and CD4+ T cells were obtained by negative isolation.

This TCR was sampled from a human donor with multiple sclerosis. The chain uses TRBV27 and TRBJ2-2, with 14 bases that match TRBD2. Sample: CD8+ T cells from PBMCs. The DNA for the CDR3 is TGTGCCAGCAGTCCTGGGACTAGCGGGAGCGCCGGGGAGCTGTTTTTT. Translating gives CASSPGTSGSAGELFF.